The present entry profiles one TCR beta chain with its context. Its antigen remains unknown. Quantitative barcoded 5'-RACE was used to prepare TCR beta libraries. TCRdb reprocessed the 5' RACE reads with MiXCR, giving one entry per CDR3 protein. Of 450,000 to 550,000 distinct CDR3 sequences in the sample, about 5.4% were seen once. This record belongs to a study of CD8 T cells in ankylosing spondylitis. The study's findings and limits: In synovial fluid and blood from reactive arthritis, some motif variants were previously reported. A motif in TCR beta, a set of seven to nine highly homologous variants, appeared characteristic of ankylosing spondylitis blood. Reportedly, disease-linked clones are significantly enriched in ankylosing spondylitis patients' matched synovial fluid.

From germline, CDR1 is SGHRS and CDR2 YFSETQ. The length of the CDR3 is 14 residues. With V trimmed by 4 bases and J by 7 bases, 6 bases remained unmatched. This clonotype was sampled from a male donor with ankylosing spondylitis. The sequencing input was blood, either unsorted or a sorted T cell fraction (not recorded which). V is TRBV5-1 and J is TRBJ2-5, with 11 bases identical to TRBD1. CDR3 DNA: TGCGCCAGCAGCCCGGGACAGGGGGGCCGGACCCAGTACTTC. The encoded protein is CASSPGQGGRTQYF.